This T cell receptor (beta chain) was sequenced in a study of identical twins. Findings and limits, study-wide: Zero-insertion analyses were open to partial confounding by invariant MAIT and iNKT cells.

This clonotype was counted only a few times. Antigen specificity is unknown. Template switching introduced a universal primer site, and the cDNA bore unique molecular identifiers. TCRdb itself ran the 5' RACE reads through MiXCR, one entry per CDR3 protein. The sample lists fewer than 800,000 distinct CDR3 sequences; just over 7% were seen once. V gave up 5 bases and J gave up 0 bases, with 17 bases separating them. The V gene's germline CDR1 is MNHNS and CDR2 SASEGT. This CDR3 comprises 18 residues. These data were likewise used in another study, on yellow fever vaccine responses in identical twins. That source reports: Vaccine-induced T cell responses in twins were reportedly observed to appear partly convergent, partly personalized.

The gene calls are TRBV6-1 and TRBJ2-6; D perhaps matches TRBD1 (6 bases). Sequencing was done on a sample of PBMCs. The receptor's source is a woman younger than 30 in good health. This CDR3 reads CASSPRGVPPSGANVLTF. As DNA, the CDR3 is TGTGCCAGCAGTCCCAGGGGAGTACCCCCCTCTGGGGCCAACGTCCTGACTTTC.